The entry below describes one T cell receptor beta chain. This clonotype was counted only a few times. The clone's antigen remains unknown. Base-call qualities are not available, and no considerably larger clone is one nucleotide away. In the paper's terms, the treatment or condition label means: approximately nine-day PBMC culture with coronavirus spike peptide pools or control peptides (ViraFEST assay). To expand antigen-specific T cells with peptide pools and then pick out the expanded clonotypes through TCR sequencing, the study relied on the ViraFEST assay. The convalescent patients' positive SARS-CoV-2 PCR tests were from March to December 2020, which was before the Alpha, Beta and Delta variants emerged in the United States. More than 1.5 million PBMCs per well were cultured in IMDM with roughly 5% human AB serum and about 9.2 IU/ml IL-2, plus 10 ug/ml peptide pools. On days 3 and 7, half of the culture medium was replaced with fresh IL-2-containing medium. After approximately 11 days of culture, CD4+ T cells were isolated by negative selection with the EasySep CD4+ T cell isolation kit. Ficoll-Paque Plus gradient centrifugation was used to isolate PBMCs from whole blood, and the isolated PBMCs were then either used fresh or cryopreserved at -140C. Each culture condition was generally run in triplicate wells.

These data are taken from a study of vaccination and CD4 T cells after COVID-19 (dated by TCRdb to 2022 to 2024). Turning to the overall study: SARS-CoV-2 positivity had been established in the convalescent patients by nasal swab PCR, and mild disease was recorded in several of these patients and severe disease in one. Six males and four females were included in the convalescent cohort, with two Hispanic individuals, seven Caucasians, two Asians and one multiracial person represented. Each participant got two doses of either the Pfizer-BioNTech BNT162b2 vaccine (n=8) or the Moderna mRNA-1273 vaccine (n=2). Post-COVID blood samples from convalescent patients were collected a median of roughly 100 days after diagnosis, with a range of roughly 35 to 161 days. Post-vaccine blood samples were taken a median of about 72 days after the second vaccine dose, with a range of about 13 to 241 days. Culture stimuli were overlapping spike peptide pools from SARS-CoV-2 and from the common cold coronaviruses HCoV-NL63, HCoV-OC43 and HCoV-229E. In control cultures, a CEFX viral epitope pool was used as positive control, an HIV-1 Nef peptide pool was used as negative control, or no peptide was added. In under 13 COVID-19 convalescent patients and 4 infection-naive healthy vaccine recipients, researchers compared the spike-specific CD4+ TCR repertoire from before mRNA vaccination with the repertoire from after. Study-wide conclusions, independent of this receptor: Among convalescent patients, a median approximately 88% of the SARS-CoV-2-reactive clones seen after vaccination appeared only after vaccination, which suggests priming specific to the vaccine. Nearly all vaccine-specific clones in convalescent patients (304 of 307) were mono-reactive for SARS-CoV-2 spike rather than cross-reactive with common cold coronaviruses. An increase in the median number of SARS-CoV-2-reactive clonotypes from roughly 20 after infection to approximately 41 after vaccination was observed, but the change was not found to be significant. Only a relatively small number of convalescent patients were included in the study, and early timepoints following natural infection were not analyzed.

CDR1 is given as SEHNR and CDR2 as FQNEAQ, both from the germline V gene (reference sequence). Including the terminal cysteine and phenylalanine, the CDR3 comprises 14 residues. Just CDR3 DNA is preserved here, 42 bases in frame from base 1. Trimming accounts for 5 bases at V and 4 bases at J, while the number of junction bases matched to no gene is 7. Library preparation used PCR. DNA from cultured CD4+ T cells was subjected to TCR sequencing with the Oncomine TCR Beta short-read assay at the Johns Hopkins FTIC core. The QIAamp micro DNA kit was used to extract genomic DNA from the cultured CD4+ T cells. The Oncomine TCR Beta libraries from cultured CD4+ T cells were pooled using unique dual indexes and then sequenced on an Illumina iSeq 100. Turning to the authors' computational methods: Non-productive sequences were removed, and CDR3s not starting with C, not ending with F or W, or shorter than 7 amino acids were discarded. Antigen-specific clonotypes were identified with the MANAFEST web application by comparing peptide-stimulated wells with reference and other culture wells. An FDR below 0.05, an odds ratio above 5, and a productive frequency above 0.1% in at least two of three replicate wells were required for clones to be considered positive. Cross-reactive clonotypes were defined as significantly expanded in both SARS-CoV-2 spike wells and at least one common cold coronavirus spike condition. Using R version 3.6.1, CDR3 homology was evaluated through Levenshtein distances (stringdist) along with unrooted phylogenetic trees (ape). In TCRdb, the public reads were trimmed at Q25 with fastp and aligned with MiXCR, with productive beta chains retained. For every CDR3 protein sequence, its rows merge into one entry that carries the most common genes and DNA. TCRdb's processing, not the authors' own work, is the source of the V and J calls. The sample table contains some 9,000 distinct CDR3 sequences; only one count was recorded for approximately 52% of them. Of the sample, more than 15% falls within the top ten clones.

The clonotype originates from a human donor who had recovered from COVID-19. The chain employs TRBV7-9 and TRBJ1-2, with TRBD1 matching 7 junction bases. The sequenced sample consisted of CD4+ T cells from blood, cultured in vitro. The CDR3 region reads CASSKGTVGYGYTF. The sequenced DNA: TGTGCCAGCAGCAAAGGGACAGTGGGCTATGGCTACACCTTC.